The subject of this entry is one T cell receptor beta chain. Its antigen has not been determined. No base qualities exist here, and no much larger clone lies one base off it. The data originate from a study of shared clonotypes between healthy human individuals (TCRdb year 2020). With respect to the entire study: A couple of women and a few men aged 18 to 49 years were included in the cohort. For each donor, CD4 naive and CD4 memory were each given three plates, CD8 naive was given two plates, and CD8 memory was given one plate. To estimate repertoire size and how much clonotype sharing occurs between individuals, the study deeply sequenced the blood TCR repertoires of several healthy adults. Different laboratories and diverse techniques were used to prepare libraries and sequence TCR repertoires, to increase sequencing depth and limit assay-specific biases. Between about 0.9 and 9 billion PBMCs per donor were obtained by leukapheresis. The research as a whole found: Pairwise subsampling led to the expectation that sequencing depth would affect the degree of clonotype sharing among donors. Because the study included only a small number of donors, the genetic and exposure-history diversity represented was limited. Larger estimated clonotype richness was generally found for naive subsets than for memory subsets. Even with the large sequencing depth, rarefaction of the sorted-subset datasets indicated that sequencing was incomplete. When several donors were compared, the shared fraction of clonotypes was about 5% for naive CD4, 3.5% to 4% for naive CD8, roughly 2.3% for memory CD4, and 0.35% to 0.5% for memory CD8. Higher generation probabilities were observed for clonotypes shared by all four sorted-subset donors than for non-shared clonotypes. Sampling was limited to blood, and TCR repertoires in tissue likely differ from TCR repertoires in blood.

The donors were healthy, HIV-negative adults who had no recently reported acute infections or vaccinations. Only Caucasian adults living in Nashville, Tennessee, USA were represented among the donors. CD4+ T cells were enriched through magnetic negative selection, after which naive cells were positively selected on CD45RA and the remaining negative fraction served as the memory subset. After blood collection by leukapheresis, PBMCs were isolated using Ficoll-Histopaque density gradient centrifugation and then cryopreserved in the vapor phase of liquid nitrogen. Analytical flow cytometry was used to check the purity and quantity of each magnetically sorted T cell population. Genomic DNA was isolated from each sorted fraction and quantified by UV absorbance on a Nanodrop 2000c. Including cysteine and phenylalanine, the CDR3 has 14 amino acids. Just the 42-base CDR3 DNA is kept, in frame starting at base 1. Trimmed from V: 5 bases; trimmed from J: 4 bases; junction bases lacking a gene match: 6. CDR1 is given as SGHAT and CDR2 as FQNNGV, both from the germline V gene.

Using the deep immunoSEQ assay, multiplex PCR amplified TCR CDR3 regions from genomic DNA. Extracted genomic DNA from each cell subset was spread evenly across all wells of several immunoSEQ 96-well plates, with each plate serving as a replicate. For sorted subsets, each replicate PCR was loaded with roughly 200 ng genomic DNA, equivalent to 30,000 or so T cell genomes. Purified libraries were quantified with a Qubit 3.0 fluorometer, sized on a Bioanalyzer 2100, and re-quantified with the KAPA Library Quantification kit. Every immunoSEQ 96-well plate was sequenced on a dedicated single-read 150-cycle Illumina NextSeq 550 flow cell. On the study's bioinformatics: Because the immunoSEQ output held only junctional sequences and lacked quality scores, the filtering could not match the filtering applied to full-length reads. Sequences were annotated with PyIR, a Python wrapper for IgBLAST v1.9, and V/J genes and CDR3 were assigned using IMGT germline references. Reads were removed for weak V/J assignments (E-value above 1e-6), missing CDR3, stop codons, out-of-frame junctions, or ambiguous translated residues. V3J clonotypes were defined as sequences sharing an identical inferred V gene, J gene, and CDR3 amino acid sequence. To compute the percentage overlap between repertoires, the number of shared unique clonotypes was divided by the size of the smaller repertoire. Repertoire richness was assessed with RTK rarefaction, the Chao1 estimator, and Recon v2.1 estimates of unobserved clonotypes. Generation probabilities for all TCRbeta clonotypes obtained by the gDNA method from a few donors were computed using OLGA. TCRdb took over this immuneACCESS table, retaining in-frame rearrangements with V and J assigned. Such tables are incomplete; in checked studies, under half of the missing clones stem from an unresolved V gene, and the remainder is unexplained. V and J calls and clone size follow that table, whereas D and trimming were derived from the DNA. This sample holds hundreds of thousands of clones; about 80% were observed only once. The ten largest clonotypes hold around 1.8% of the sample.

Source material: memory CD4+ T cells sorted from blood. In light of the paper, this sample's cell subset or site label describes: CD45RA-negative fraction. The chain is made from TRBV11-2 and TRBJ1-2; a stretch of 8 junction bases matches TRBD1. The clonotype was recovered from a woman between 25 and 40 years old in good health. The CDR3: CASSVGQGGYGYTF. The bases are TGTGCCAGCAGCGTCGGACAGGGAGGCTATGGCTACACCTTC.